Each of the 10 T cell receptor beta chains below was sequenced from the same sample in a study of CD8+ T cells in alopecia areata. Extracted from the samples, RNA was reverse transcribed into cDNA to serve as the sequencing template. Sequencing was performed with immunoSEQ multiplex PCR; in TCRdb, only in-frame clones are kept and a portion is missing. The repertoire holds a few hundred thousand clones, with around 43% as singletons. The treatment here: oral pan-JAK inhibitor, 5-10 mg twice daily. The sequenced sample was CD4+ T cells sorted from blood, obtained at approximately week 37, from a patient treated with tofacitinib. These receptors were taken from a human donor with alopecia areata.

This sequence joins TRBV23-1 and TRBJ2-5; D remains ambiguous. Being an ORF, TRBV23-1 has a function that is uncertain. CDR3 length: 14 amino acids. Trimming took 6 bases from V and 3 from J, leaving 14 bases between them. The CDR3 DNA reads TGCGCCAGCAGCCCTGACCCGGATAAAGAGACCCAGTACTTC. Translation: CASSPDPDKETQYF.

The CDR3, as DNA: TGTGCCTGGAGCCTGACTAGATTCGAGCAGTACTTC. It encodes CAWSLTRFEQYF. This rearrangement joins TRBV30 to TRBJ2-7, with D possibly matching TRBD2 (6 bases). V gave up 3 bases and J gave up 6 bases, with 12 bases separating them. CDR3 length: 12 residues. Germline lookup yields CDR1 GTSNPN and CDR2 SVGIG (reference sequence).

This clone turned up a few times. The V gene is TRBV7-2, the J gene TRBJ1-2; 9 nucleotides line up with TRBD1. The CDR3 sequence is 14 residues long. Trimming at V came to 5 bases and at J to 3 bases, leaving 4 bases not matched to a gene. Germline V gene data show CDR1 as SGHTA and CDR2 as FQGNSA. CDR3 sequence: CASSVGTGHYGYTF. The CDR3 nucleotides read TGTGCCAGCAGCGTCGGGACAGGGCACTATGGCTACACCTTC.

This clone was seen a handful of times. V gene TRBV18 combines with J gene TRBJ2-3; 7 nucleotides agree with TRBD1. Looked up from germline, CDR1 is KGHSH and CDR2 is LQKENI. The CDR3 loop spans 14 amino acids. V was clipped by 4 bases and J by 3 bases; unmatched bases: 4. CDR3 loop: CASSLGQPTDTQYF. The CDR3 DNA reads as TGTGCCAGCTCACTGGGACAGCCGACAGATACGCAGTATTTT.

This clone was recorded a few times. This rearrangement joins TRBV7-2 to TRBJ1-5; D is possibly TRBD1 (6 bases). This CDR3 has 14 amino acids. Trimming took off 4 bases at V and 2 bases at J, with 9 bases between the two ends. Per the germline V gene, CDR1 is SGHTA and CDR2 is FQGNSA. In DNA, the CDR3 is TGTGCCAGCAGCTACAGGGCCGGCAATCAGCCCCAGCATTTT. Residues: CASSYRAGNQPQHF.

The CDR3 protein is CASSLPQGDDTGELFF. Here the CDR3 DNA reads TGCGCCAGCAGCTTACCACAGGGGGATGACACCGGGGAGCTGTTTTTT. V gene TRBV5-1 combines with J gene TRBJ2-2, with 8 bases aligning to TRBD1. Germline assignment: CDR1 SGHRS and CDR2 YFSETQ. This CDR3 contains 16 residues. The trim removed 2 bases at V and 3 bases at J, leaving 6 bases unmatched.

The V call is TRBV6-5, the J call TRBJ1-5; D is uncertain. Trimming took off 0 bases at V and 16 bases at J, with 13 bases between the two ends. The CDR3 extends over 12 amino acids. Germline V gene lookup returns CDR1 MNHEY and CDR2 SVGAGI. For the CDR3, the DNA is TGTGCCAGCAGTTACTCGAAGGGCCCGGTCCATTTT. Translated, it gives CASSYSKGPVHF.

This clone was recorded a few times. The chain joins TRBV5-1 to TRBJ1-4; possibly TRBD1 for D (5 bases). The ends were cut back, 0 bases at V and 7 bases at J, with 10 bases in the middle. This CDR3 has 14 amino acids. Germline CDR1 is SGHRS and CDR2 is YFSETQ. CDR3 amino acids: CASSLDAGTEKLFF. CDR3 in DNA: TGCGCCAGCAGCTTGGATGCAGGGACTGAAAAACTGTTTTTT.

A few counts support this clone. V gene TRBV29-1 combines with J gene TRBJ2-2; 12 bases align to TRBD1. CDR1 and CDR2 from the germline V gene are SQVTM and ANQGSEA. There are 15 residues in the CDR3. V trimming: 6 bases; J trimming: 7 bases; junction bases outside the gene matches: 9. In DNA form, the CDR3 reads TGCAGCGTGTCCGGGACAGGGGGCGCGAACGGGGAGCTGTTTTTT. This gives the protein CSVSGTGGANGELFF.

There are a few counts of this clone. The chain carries TRBV29-1 and TRBJ2-3; 7 bases are shared with TRBD1. CDR3 length equals 14 residues. The germline V gene has CDR1 SQVTM and CDR2 ANQGSEA. J lost 2 bases, V lost 8 bases, and 10 bases had no gene match. The CDR3 coding sequence is TGCAGCTCTCGGGACAGAGCTTTCACAGATACGCAGTATTTT. Translated: CSSRDRAFTDTQYF.